The next 11 T cell receptor beta chains were all read from a single sample in a study of early T cells in non-severe SARS-CoV-2 infection. TCRdb recomputed calls from the 5' RACE reads with MiXCR, one row per CDR3 protein. This table has just over 95,000 distinct CDR3 sequences, approximately 10% appearing once. Sequenced input: whole blood. The origin of the receptors is an adult who was a healthcare worker with PCR-confirmed SARS-CoV-2 infection or an uninfected control (not recorded which).

The chain couples TRBV20-1 to TRBJ1-1; TRBD1 might be the D (5 bases). The V end lost 5 bases, the J end lost 1 base, and 17 bases lay between the germline ends. This CDR3 contains 15 residues. The germline CDR1 and CDR2 sequences are DFQATT and SNEGSKA (reference sequence). This chain's CDR3 is CSAPGDGRTNTEAFF. DNA of the CDR3: TGCAGTGCTCCTGGGGACGGACGGACGAACACTGAAGCTTTCTTT.

This clonotype was seen only a few times. V usage is TRBV5-1 and J usage is TRBJ2-7, with 7 positions matching TRBD2. Germline V lookup: CDR1 SGHRS, CDR2 YFSETQ. Unmatched junction bases numbered 14, after V lost 4 bases and J lost 7 bases. The CDR3 length is 15 residues. The CDR3 region has the DNA TGCGCCAGCAGCCTCGATGAAGCGGGACGGGAAGAGCAGTACTTC. Amino acid sequence: CASSLDEAGREEQYF.

This clonotype was seen repeatedly, ten times or more. J is TRBJ2-7 and V is TRBV19; D is unclear. V shed 5 bases and J shed 6 bases, with 17 bases lying between them. The germline CDR1 and CDR2 sequences are LNHDA and SQIVND (reference sequence). The CDR3 covers 14 residues. The DNA for the CDR3 is TGTGCCAGTAGTCCTCCCCCCCCCGGGCGCGAGCAGTACTTC. This translates into CASSPPPPGREQYF.

This clonotype was observed at least ten times. V and J are TRBV13 and TRBJ2-2, with 12 bases identical to TRBD1. V lost 3 bases and J lost 6; bases outside the gene matches: 5. The CDR3 spans 16 residues. Looked up from germline, CDR1 is PRHDT and CDR2 is FYEKMQ (reference sequence). CDR3 DNA: TGTGCCAGCAGCTTCCACCGGGACAGGGGGCCCGGGGAGCTGTTTTTT. Translation gives CASSFHRDRGPGELFF.

The V call is TRBV6-5, the J call TRBJ1-5; D call uncertain. V was shortened by 0 bases and J by 2 bases, with 14 bases between the two germline ends. CDR3 size: 17 residues. The germline gives CDR1 MNHEY, CDR2 SVGAGI. The CDR3 protein is CASSYSRVPQGNQPQHF. CDR3 DNA sequence: TGTGCCAGCAGTTACTCGAGGGTACCGCAAGGCAATCAGCCCCAGCATTTT.

V usage is TRBV5-4 and J usage is TRBJ1-3; TRBD1 agrees at 8 bases. This CDR3 contains 17 residues. The J segment lost 2 bases and the V segment lost 4 bases, leaving 11 bases of the junction unmatched. The germline CDR1 and CDR2 sequences are SGHNT and YYREEE (reference sequence). CDR3 sequence: CASSPNPGTGAGNTIYF. The CDR3 DNA reads as TGTGCCAGCAGCCCCAACCCAGGGACAGGAGCTGGAAACACCATATATTTT.

In this sample, this clonotype turned up a few times. The V call is TRBV18, the J call TRBJ1-5; possible D gene TRBD1, 5 bases. V gave up 2 bases and J gave up 9 bases, with 17 bases separating them. The germline gives CDR1 KGHSH, CDR2 LQKENI. The CDR3 length is 15 residues. CDR3 residues: CASSPSGTQQGPQHF. Here the CDR3 DNA reads TGTGCCAGCTCACCATCTGGGACGCAGCAAGGGCCCCAGCATTTT.

The CDR3 DNA reads as TGTGCCAGCAGCCGGGAAACCGGAGTGTTGGGCACTGAAGCTTTCTTT. Translating gives CASSRETGVLGTEAFF. The chain recombines TRBV12-3 or TRBV12-4 with TRBJ1-1; D is unclear. The CDR3 runs 16 residues. V lost 6 bases, J lost 4 bases, and 21 bases lay in between.

This clonotype showed up many times. The rearrangement uses TRBV28 and TRBJ2-3; unclear D gene. Trimming stripped 5 bases from V and 1 base from J, with 13 bases between. CDR3 length: 15 residues. The germline CDR1 and CDR2 sequences are MDHEN and SYDVKM. In nucleotides, the CDR3 is TGTGCCAGCAGTAGTTCTGGGATTGGCACAGATACGCAGTATTTT. It translates to CASSSSGIGTDTQYF.

Only a few counts were recorded for this clonotype. The rearrangement uses TRBV5-1 and TRBJ1-1; no reliable D call. This CDR3 has 17 amino acids. CDR1 SGHRS and CDR2 YFSETQ come from the germline V gene. V gave up 3 bases and J gave up 3 bases, with 21 bases separating them. DNA for the CDR3: TGCGCCAGCAGCTCAGGTTCGGGGAGTGACCCGGACACTGAAGCTTTCTTT. This translates into CASSSGSGSDPDTEAFF.

This clonotype was counted at least ten times. The chain links TRBV7-2 to TRBJ2-1; D might be TRBD1 (6 bases). Germline V gene lookup returns CDR1 SGHTA and CDR2 FQGNSA. The CDR3 length is 13 residues. The V and J ends lost 1 base and 7 bases respectively, with 8 bases between them. Here the CDR3 reads CASSLGTGNEQFF. The CDR3 region has the DNA TGTGCCAGCAGCTTAGGAACAGGGAATGAGCAGTTCTTC. Looking up the rest from reference TRBV7-2 and TRBJ2-1 gives the full variable domain: GAGVSQSPSNKVTEKGKDVELRCDPISGHTALYWYRQSLGQGLEFLIYFQGNSAPDKSGLPSDRFSAERTGGSVSTLTIQRTQQEDSAVYLCASSLGTGNEQFFGPGTRLTVL.